This T cell receptor beta chain was sequenced during a study of blood T cell repertoires in COVID-19. The repertoire was sequenced with immunoSEQ multiplex PCR; TCRdb's copy has only in-frame clones and lacks some. The sample consists of approximately 300,000 clones, roughly 87% of them appearing once. The origin of this receptor is a man aged 50-59 years with active or convalescent COVID-19. Sequenced sample: peripheral blood.

The CDR3 region is CASSQDLRANTEAFF. The CDR3 nucleotides read TGTGCCAGCAGCCAAGATTTGAGAGCGAACACTGAAGCTTTCTTT. V gene TRBV4-2 combines with J gene TRBJ1-1; D is uncertain. Trimming removed 0 bases at V and 1 base at J, with 9 bases between. CDR1 is LGHNA and CDR2 is YNFKEQ in the germline V gene. This CDR3 is built from 15 residues.